Detailed here is one T cell receptor (beta chain). Authors' data handling: Estimated nucleated cell counts came from reference gene primer amplification. The method was immunoSEQ multiplex PCR; TCRdb's version includes in-frame clones alone and lacks a portion of them. From that table come the V and J calls and clone size; the DNA was used to work out D and trimming. The sample comprises approximately 110,000 clones, approximately 90% of which are singletons, and roughly 32% rests with the top ten. This entry is derived from a study of blood T cell repertoires in COVID-19. Turning to the study itself: The origin of the acute and convalescent COVID-19 samples was the United States, Italy and Spain. PBMCs, B-cell-depleted T cells, or T cells provided the cDNA or gDNA that made up the material.

CDR1 and CDR2 (germline): SGDLS, YYNGEE. The CDR3 is made up of 14 amino acids. With 4 bases removed from V and 2 bases from J, the gap between germline ends came to 7 bases. The chain carries TRBV9 and TRBJ1-6; D is ambiguous. This TCR was sampled from an elderly woman with acute or convalescent COVID-19. The sequenced sample was peripheral blood. The CDR3 nucleotides are TGTGCCAGCAGCCCCCTAGCCTATAATTCACCCCTCCACTTT. Amino acids: CASSPLAYNSPLHF.